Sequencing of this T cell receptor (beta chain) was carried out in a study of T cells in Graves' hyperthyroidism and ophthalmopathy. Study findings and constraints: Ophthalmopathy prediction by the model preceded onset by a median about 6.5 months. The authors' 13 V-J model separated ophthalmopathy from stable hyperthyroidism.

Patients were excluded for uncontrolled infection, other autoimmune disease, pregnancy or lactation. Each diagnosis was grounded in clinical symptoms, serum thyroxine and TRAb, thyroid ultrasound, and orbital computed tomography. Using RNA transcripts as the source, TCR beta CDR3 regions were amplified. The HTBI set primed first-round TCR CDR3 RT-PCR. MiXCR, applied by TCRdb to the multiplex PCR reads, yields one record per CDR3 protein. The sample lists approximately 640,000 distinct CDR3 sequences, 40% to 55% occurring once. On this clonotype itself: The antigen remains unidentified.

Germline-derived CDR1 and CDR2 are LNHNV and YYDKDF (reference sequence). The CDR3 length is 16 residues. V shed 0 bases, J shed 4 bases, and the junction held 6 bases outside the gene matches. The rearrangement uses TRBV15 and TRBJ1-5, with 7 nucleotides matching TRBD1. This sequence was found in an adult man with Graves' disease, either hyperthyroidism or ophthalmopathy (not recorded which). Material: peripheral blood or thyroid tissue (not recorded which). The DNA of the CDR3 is TGTGCCACCAGCAGAGATCCCGGACAGGTTAATCAGCCCCAGCATTTT. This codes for CATSRDPGQVNQPQHF. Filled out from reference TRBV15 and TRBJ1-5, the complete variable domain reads DAMVIQNPRYQVTQFGKPVTLSCSQTLNHNVMYWYQQKSSQAPKLLFHYYDKDFNNEADTPDNFQSRRPNTSFCFLDIRSPGLGDTAMYLCATSRDPGQVNQPQHFGDGTRLSIL.